Listed below are T cell receptor beta chains from one sample, sequenced in a study of T cells after somatic rescue of genetic block. Assay used: immunoSEQ multiplex PCR; TCRdb lists only in-frame clones, some missing. The table includes fewer than 150,000 clones, approximately 90% detected once. Specimen: peripheral blood mononuclear cells (PBMCs). The source is a young woman. Both conserved end residues are part of each CDR3. A D gene is named only where the DNA matches it firmly. Size tells how often a clone was seen (once, few, many) or the class of an expanded clone, and some rows leave it out.

J | V | size | D | CDR3 | DNA
TRBJ2-1 | TRBV2 | NA | NA | CASSEEKVDEQFF | TGTGCCAGCAGTGAAGAGAAGGTTGATGAGCAGTTCTTC
TRBJ1-1 | TRBV7-9 | NA | NA | CASRGNTEAFF | TGTGCCAGCAGAGGGAACACTGAAGCTTTCTTT
TRBJ2-5 | TRBV6-5 | NA | NA | CASSYNLGETQYF | TGTGCCAGCAGTTACAACTTGGGGGAGACCCAGTACTTC
TRBJ1-2 | TRBV5-6 | once | TRBD1 | CASSISGQAAGYTF | TGTGCCAGCAGCATCTCGGGACAGGCCGCTGGCTACACCTTC
TRBJ2-2 | TRBV5-6 | NA | TRBD1 | CASSLAGTGSAGELFF | TGTGCCAGCAGCTTGGCCGGGACAGGGTCCGCCGGGGAGCTGTTTTTT
TRBJ2-7 | TRBV6-5 | NA | NA | CASSYSYEDYEQYF | TGTGCCAGCAGTTACTCATACGAGGACTACGAGCAGTACTTC
TRBJ1-1 | TRBV27 | NA | TRBD1 | CASSPPRDRRLGAEAFF | TGTGCCAGCAGTCCCCCCCGGGACAGGCGCTTAGGTGCTGAAGCTTTCTTT
TRBJ2-6 | TRBV4-3 | NA | NA | CASSQEQGTGANVLTF | TGCGCCAGCAGCCAAGAACAGGGTACTGGGGCCAACGTCCTGACTTTC
TRBJ2-3 | TRBV10-3 | NA | NA | CAISESRSTDTQYF | TGTGCCATCAGTGAGTCGAGGTCCACAGATACGCAGTATTTT
TRBJ2-4 | TRBV15 | NA | TRBD2 | CATSERGGSNIQYF | TGTGCCACCAGCGAGCGGGGGGGCTCAAACATTCAGTACTTC
TRBJ2-1 | TRBV7-2 | NA | NA | CASSLGGTQHNEQFF | TGTGCCAGCAGCTTAGGAGGGACACAGCACAATGAGCAGTTCTTC
TRBJ1-6 | TRBV6-6 | NA | TRBD1 | CASSLKGTGLHF | TGTGCCAGCAGCCTGAAGGGGACAGGGCTCCACTTT
TRBJ2-1 | TRBV7-2 | NA | NA | CASSLVGGSNEQFF | TGTGCCAGCAGCTTAGTTGGGGGGAGCAATGAGCAGTTCTTC
TRBJ1-2 | TRBV6-5 | NA | TRBD1 | CASSYSLWTGRYGYTF | TGTGCCAGCAGTTACTCCCTGTGGACAGGGCGGTATGGCTACACCTTC
TRBJ2-4 | TRBV6-1 | NA | TRBD2 | CASSGSRGRENIQYF | TGTGCCAGCAGTGGGTCGCGGGGGAGGGAAAACATTCAGTACTTC
TRBJ2-7 | TRBV11-2 | NA | TRBD1 | CASSLTDRVYEQYF | TGTGCCAGCAGCTTAACGGACAGGGTCTACGAGCAGTACTTC
TRBJ1-2 | TRBV4-3 | NA | NA | CASSQDIGGADGYTF | TGCGCCAGCAGCCAAGATATTGGGGGGGCAGATGGCTACACCTTC
TRBJ1-6 | TRBV2 | NA | TRBD1 | CASLKGQPLMRNSPLHF | TGTGCCAGCTTGAAGGGACAGCCACTGATGAGAAATTCACCCCTCCACTTT
TRBJ1-2 | TRBV5-7 | NA | TRBD1 | CASSPNRGPFGYTF | TGTGCCAGCAGCCCCAACAGGGGACCCTTCGGCTACACCTTC
TRBJ2-7 | TRBV27 | NA | NA | CASTHNLKGHEQYF | TGTGCCAGCACCCACAACCTCAAGGGGCACGAGCAGTACTTC
TRBJ1-2 | TRBV7-2 | NA | NA | CASSLSLTGYTF | TGTGCCAGCAGCCTCAGTTTAACGGGCTACACCTTC
TRBJ2-5 | TRBV30 | once | TRBD1 | CAWSVGQGEETQYF | TGTGCCTGGAGTGTAGGACAGGGGGAGGAGACCCAGTACTTC
TRBJ1-6 | TRBV7-2 | NA | TRBD1 | CASSLDYRTGVSPLHF | TGTGCCAGCAGCCTAGATTACCGGACAGGAGTGTCACCCCTCCACTTT
TRBJ2-1 | TRBV29-1 | NA | TRBD2 | CSVERGTSGLNEQFF | TGCAGCGTTGAACGCGGGACTAGCGGGCTTAATGAGCAGTTCTTC
TRBJ2-2 | TRBV27 | NA | TRBD1 | CASQKGAIDTGELFF | TGTGCCAGCCAAAAGGGGGCAATCGACACCGGGGAGCTGTTTTTT
TRBJ2-2 | TRBV21-1 | NA | NA | CASSGLAGIPNTGELFF | TGTGCCAGCAGCGGGCTAGCGGGGATCCCGAACACCGGGGAGCTGTTTTTT
TRBJ2-1 | TRBV19 | NA | NA | CASSIGPYNEQFF | TGTGCCAGTAGTATTGGTCCCTACAATGAGCAGTTCTTC
TRBJ2-6 | TRBV4-3 | NA | NA | CASSQEGAGANVLTF | TGCGCCAGCAGCCAAGAGGGGGCTGGGGCCAACGTCCTGACTTTC
TRBJ1-2 | TRBV5-1 | NA | NA | CASSLGTASYGYTF | TGCGCCAGCAGCTTGGGGACAGCGTCCTATGGCTACACCTTC
TRBJ2-7 | TRBV19 | NA | TRBD2 | CASSIGLGDYYEQYF | TGTGCCAGTAGTATAGGACTCGGGGACTACTACGAGCAGTACTTC
TRBJ1-1 | TRBV7-9 | NA | NA | CASSLDPNTEAFF | TGTGCCAGCAGCTTGGATCCCAACACTGAAGCTTTCTTT
TRBJ2-5 | TRBV4-1 | NA | NA | CASRSTRAGEETQYF | TGCGCCAGCAGGTCTACAAGGGCAGGGGAAGAGACCCAGTACTTC
TRBJ1-6 | TRBV6-1 | NA | NA | CASRLRESGNSPLHF | TGTGCCAGCAGGCTCAGGGAGTCGGGTAATTCACCCCTCCACTTT
TRBJ2-2 | TRBV7-9 | NA | TRBD1 | CASSPAGTANTGELFF | TGTGCCAGCAGCCCGGCAGGGACAGCGAACACCGGGGAGCTGTTTTTT
TRBJ1-2 | TRBV2 | few | NA | CASSERGGEGGYTF | TGTGCCAGCAGTGAAAGAGGTGGGGAGGGTGGCTACACCTTC
TRBJ2-7 | TRBV7-2 | NA | TRBD1 | CASSPRMGQPYEQYF | TGTGCCAGCAGCCCAAGAATGGGACAGCCCTACGAGCAGTACTTC
TRBJ1-2 | TRBV5-1 | once | TRBD1 | CASSSPSKRTGILVNYGYTF | TGCGCCAGCAGCTCCCCGAGCAAGAGGACAGGAATACTTGTGAACTATGGCTACACCTTC
TRBJ2-1 | TRBV5-1 | NA | TRBD2 | CASSLSPSGGYNEQFF | TGCGCCAGCAGCTTGTCTCCTAGCGGGGGCTACAATGAGCAGTTCTTC
TRBJ2-7 | TRBV4-2 | NA | NA | CASSQDLGDGPSEQYF | TGTGCCAGCAGCCAAGATCTGGGGGACGGGCCCTCGGAGCAGTACTTC
TRBJ2-7 | TRBV7-9 | once | TRBD1 | CASSRDRGHEQYF | TGTGCCAGCAGCCGGGACAGGGGTCACGAGCAGTACTTC
TRBJ2-7 | TRBV27 | NA | NA | CASSHRAGNEQYF | TGTGCCAGCAGCCACAGGGCGGGCAACGAGCAGTACTTC
TRBJ1-1 | TRBV4-1 | NA | TRBD1 | CASSQTFRDRNTEAFF | TGCGCCAGCAGCCAAACTTTCCGGGACAGGAACACTGAAGCTTTCTTT
TRBJ2-7 | TRBV7-9 | NA | TRBD1 | CASSPRDRGRDEQYF | TGTGCCAGCAGCCCACGGGACAGGGGAAGGGACGAGCAGTACTTC